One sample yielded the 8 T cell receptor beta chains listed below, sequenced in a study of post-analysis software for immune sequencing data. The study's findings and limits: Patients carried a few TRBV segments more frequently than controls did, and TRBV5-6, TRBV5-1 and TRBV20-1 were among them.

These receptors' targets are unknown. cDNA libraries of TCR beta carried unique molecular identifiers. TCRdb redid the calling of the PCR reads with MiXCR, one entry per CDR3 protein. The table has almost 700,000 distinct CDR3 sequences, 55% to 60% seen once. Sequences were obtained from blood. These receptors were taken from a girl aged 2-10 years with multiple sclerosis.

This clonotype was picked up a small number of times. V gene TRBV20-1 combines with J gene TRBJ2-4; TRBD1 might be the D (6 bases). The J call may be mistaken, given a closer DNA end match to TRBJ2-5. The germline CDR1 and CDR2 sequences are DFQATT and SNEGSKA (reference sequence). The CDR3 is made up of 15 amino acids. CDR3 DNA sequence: TGCAGTGCTAGAGATCAAGGGGCAGGGGCGAGGACCCAGTACTTC. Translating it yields CSARDQGAGARTQYF.

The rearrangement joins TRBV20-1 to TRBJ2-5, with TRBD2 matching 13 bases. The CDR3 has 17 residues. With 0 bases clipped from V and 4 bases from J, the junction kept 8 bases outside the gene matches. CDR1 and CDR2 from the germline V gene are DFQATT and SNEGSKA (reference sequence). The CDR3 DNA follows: TGCAGTGCTAGAGATGTACTAGCGGGGGGGCCAGGAGAGACCCAGTACTTC. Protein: CSARDVLAGGPGETQYF.

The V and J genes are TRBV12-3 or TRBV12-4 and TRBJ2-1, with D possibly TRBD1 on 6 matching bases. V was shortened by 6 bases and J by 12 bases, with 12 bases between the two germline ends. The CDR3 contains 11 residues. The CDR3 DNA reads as TGTGCCAGCAGCTGGGACATCGGGCAGTTCTTC. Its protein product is CASSWDIGQFF.

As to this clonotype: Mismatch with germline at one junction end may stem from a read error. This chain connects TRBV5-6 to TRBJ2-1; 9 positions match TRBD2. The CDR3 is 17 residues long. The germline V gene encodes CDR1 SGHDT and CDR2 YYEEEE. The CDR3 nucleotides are TGTGCCAGCAGCTTGGAAGGCGGGGGGGCCGACTACGATGAGCAGTTCTTC. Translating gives CASSLEGGGADYDEQFF.

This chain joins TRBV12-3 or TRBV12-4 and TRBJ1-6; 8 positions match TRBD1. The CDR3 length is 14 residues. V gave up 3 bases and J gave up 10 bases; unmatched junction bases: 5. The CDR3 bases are TGTGCCAGCAGTTTGGGCAGGACAGGGTCACCCCTCCACTTT. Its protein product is CASSLGRTGSPLHF.

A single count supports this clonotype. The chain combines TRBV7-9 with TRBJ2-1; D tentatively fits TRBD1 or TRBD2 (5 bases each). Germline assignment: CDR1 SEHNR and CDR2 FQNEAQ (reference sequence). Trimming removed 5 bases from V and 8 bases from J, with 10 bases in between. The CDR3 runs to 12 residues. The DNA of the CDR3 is TGTGCCAGCAGCAGGATGGGGGATGAGCAGTTCTTC. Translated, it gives CASSRMGDEQFF.

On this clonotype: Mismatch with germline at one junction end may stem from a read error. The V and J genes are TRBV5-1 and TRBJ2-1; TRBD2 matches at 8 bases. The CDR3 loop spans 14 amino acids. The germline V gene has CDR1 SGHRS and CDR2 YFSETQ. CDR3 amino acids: CAGSLTSDYNEQFF. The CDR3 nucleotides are TGCGCCGGCAGCTTGACTAGCGACTACAATGAGCAGTTCTTC.

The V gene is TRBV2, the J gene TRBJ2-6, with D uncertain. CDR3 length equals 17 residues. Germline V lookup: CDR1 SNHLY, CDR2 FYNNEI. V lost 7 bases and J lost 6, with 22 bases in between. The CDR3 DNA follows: TGTGCCAGCACTATACCGGGCCCCGGTCCAGAGGCCAACGTCCTGACTTTC. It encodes CASTIPGPGPEANVLTF.